This T cell receptor (beta chain) was sequenced in a study of blood T cell repertoires in COVID-19 (dated by TCRdb to 2020 to 2022). A note on the overall study: Samples covering the acute and convalescent phases of COVID-19 were provided by collaborators in the United States, Italy and Spain. Where available, HLA class I and class II types were obtained from metadata supplied by the sample provider rather than from assay-based typing. The material from the prospective study consisted of cDNA or gDNA derived from T cells, B-cell-depleted T cells, or PBMCs. The repertoires were released in a freely available public database intended as a resource for research on the immune response to SARS-CoV-2. Samples came from the ongoing ImmuneRACE study (first 160 participants) plus 1,254 subjects from 6 global collaborators. Subjects who had been exposed to COVID-19, were actively infected with it, or had recovered from it provided the deeply sampled blood TCRbeta repertoires that made up the dataset. Nearly every sample came with metadata listing a de-identified subject ID, COVID-19 status, age in years and sex. Summary of the overall study and its limitations: The quantity of clinical and demographic metadata differed by source and by participant and was supplied without curation.

Comments on this clone: Its binding antigen is unknown. Base qualities are not provided; no much larger clone lies one nucleotide away.

TCRbeta CDR3 regions were amplified from genomic DNA by means of the immunoSEQ Assay, a bias-controlled multiplex PCR. The source study handled its data this way. Within the assay, amplification of reference gene primers was used to estimate how many nucleated cells each sample contained. To quantify the absolute abundance of each unique TCRbeta CDR3 rearrangement, sequence reads were collapsed and filtered. For each sample, productive Simpson clonality was calculated as the square root of Simpson's diversity index across productive rearrangements. The table was pulled from immuneACCESS by TCRdb, which kept in-frame rearrangements only. Such tables lose some clones; where checked, under half of the loss comes from unresolved V genes, and the rest has no known cause. V, J and clone size were drawn from that table, and D and trimming were deduced from the DNA. Counted in this sample were hundreds of thousands of clones; about nine tenths of them appeared once. The ten largest clones take up 9.5% of the sample.

Participants in the prospective study were aged 18 to 89 years, lived in approximately 26 United States geographic areas, and enrolled through a virtual design. To assign participants to cohorts, the prospective study relied on clinical history that participants themselves reported in a screening survey and a study questionnaire. ImmuneRACE Cohort 3 recovered participants were defined by two consecutive negative NP/OP PCR tests, healthcare professional clearance, or symptom resolution. Each participant in the prospective study had whole blood, serum and a nasopharyngeal or oropharyngeal swab collected by mobile phlebotomists. Over a roughly two-month period, participants in the prospective study had the option of providing additional blood draws and questionnaires. Before DNA extraction, blood samples from the prospective study were shipped at room temperature or frozen. From the cysteine through the phenylalanine, the CDR3 covers 10 amino acids. Left in the record is the CDR3 DNA by itself, 30 bases read in frame from the first base. V is cut by 10 bases and J by 6 bases, and the space between the germline ends is 8 bases.

The material sequenced was PBMCs or T cells enriched from blood (not recorded which). This clonotype was obtained from a woman in her thirties or forties who had recovered from COVID-19. The chain employs TRBV5-3 and TRBJ2-1; the best D guess is TRBD1, with 6 bases matching. Being an ORF, TRBV5-3 has a function that is uncertain. The nucleotides are TGTGCCCGAGGGGGCAATGAGCAGTTCTTC. This yields the protein CARGGNEQFF.